This T cell receptor beta chain was retrieved from a study of T cells in Graves' hyperthyroidism and ophthalmopathy. In the study overall: Peripheral blood draws took place at initial diagnosis, ahead of any treatment.

TCR beta CDR3 region amplification was performed from RNA transcripts. TCR CDR3 underwent first-round RT-PCR with the HTBI primer set. TCRdb reanalysed the multiplex PCR reads using MiXCR and keeps one entry per CDR3 protein. The sample consists of around 690,000 distinct CDR3 sequences, around 15% of them appearing once. This clonotype has only a few counts. Deletions cut 3 bases from V and 0 bases from J, with 11 bases between. Germline V lookup: CDR1 KGHDR, CDR2 SFDVKD. There are 17 residues in the CDR3. The sequence was obtained from a man in his forties or fifties with Graves' hyperthyroidism. Sequencing was done on a sample of blood. The rearrangement joins TRBV24-1 to TRBJ2-6, with a tentative D call TRBD1 (6 bases). The CDR3 reads CATSDADRSSGANVLTF. The CDR3 DNA reads TGTGCCACCAGTGATGCGGACAGATCCTCTGGGGCCAACGTCCTGACTTTC.